The present T cell receptor beta chain was sequenced within a study of CD8 T cells in ankylosing spondylitis. TCRdb re-called the 5' RACE reads with MiXCR, one entry per CDR3 protein. This sample has more than 150,000 distinct CDR3 sequences, with 13% found just once. This clonotype was seen ten or more times. CDR1 is SEHNR and CDR2 is FQNEAQ in the germline V gene (reference sequence). This CDR3 comprises 15 residues. J was trimmed by 7 bases and V by 5 bases; bases with no gene match: 14. The source of this sequence is a female donor with ankylosing spondylitis or in good health (not recorded which). This chain connects TRBV7-9 to TRBJ2-7, with 7 nucleotides matching TRBD1. The sequencing input was blood, either unsorted or a sorted T cell fraction (not recorded which). CDR3 nucleotide sequence: TGTGCCAGCAGCATACCACAGGGGCCTTTGGAAGAGCAGTACTTC. Encoded protein: CASSIPQGPLEEQYF.